This T cell receptor (beta chain) originates from a study of shared clonotypes between healthy human individuals. Comment on this clone: Its antigen is not known. Distinct nucleotide sequences in the sample also encode this CDR3.

The donor population consisted of healthy HIV-negative adults with no recent acute infections or vaccinations. Measured with immunoSEQ multiplex PCR; TCRdb has only the in-frame clones, and not every one. The sample includes about 480,000 clones, around 79% of them seen just once. Trimming pared 0 bases from V and 0 bases from J, leaving 7 bases between. Germline loops: CDR1 SGHRS, CDR2 YFSETQ. The CDR3 contains 15 residues. Study observations and caveats: Deeper or shallower sequencing was expected to change how clonotypes are shared among donors.

The TCR was taken from a woman aged 40 to 50 in good health. Some clones in this sample may be carry-over from other donors' samples. Sequencing input: PBMCs. The V call is TRBV5-1, the J call TRBJ2-1; D is unresolved. CDR3 sequence: CASSLDGPSYNEQFF. CDR3 nucleotide sequence: TGCGCCAGCAGCTTGGATGGTCCCTCCTACAATGAGCAGTTCTTC.